This TCR beta chain comes out of a study of response to subunit inactivated influenza vaccine. Study-wide results and limits: Seasonal influenza vaccination, on each occasion, was suggested by the authors to recruit few new T cells.

The germline gives CDR1 DFQATT, CDR2 SNEGSKA (reference sequence). The CDR3 length is 14 residues. As concerns this clonotype: The antigen is undetermined. An end of the junction does not agree with germline; a read error may underlie this.

TCRdb used MiXCR to reprocess the RT-PCR reads, holding one entry per CDR3 protein. In the table there are over 300,000 distinct CDR3 sequences, 20% to 25% of which are singletons. The sample was PBMCs from blood, taken 21 months after vaccination. This receptor was obtained from a man between 45 and 75 years old who received an inactivated influenza vaccine. The chain employs TRBV20-1 and TRBJ1-5; 7 bases map to TRBD1. The CDR3 region is CSTRESGGTQPQHF. In DNA, the CDR3 is TGCAGTACTAGAGAATCAGGGGGAACTCAGCCCCAGCATTTT.